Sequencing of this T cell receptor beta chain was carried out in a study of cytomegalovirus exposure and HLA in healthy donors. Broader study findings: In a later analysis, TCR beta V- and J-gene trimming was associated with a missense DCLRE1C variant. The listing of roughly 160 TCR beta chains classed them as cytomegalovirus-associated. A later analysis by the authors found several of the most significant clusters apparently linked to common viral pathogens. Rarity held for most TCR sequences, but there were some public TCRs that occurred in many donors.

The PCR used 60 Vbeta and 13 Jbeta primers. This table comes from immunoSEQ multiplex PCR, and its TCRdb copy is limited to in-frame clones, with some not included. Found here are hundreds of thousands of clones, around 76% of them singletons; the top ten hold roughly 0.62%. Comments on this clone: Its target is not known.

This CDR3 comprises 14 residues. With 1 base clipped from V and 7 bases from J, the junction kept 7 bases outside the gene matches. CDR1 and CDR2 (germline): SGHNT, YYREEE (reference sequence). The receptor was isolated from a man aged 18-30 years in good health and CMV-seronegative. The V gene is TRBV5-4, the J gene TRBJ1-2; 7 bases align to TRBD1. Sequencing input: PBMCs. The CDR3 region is CASSLSTGAGGYTF. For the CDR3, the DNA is TGTGCCAGCAGCTTGTCAACAGGGGCGGGTGGCTACACCTTC.